The entry that follows covers one TCR beta chain sequence. CDR1 and CDR2 (germline): KGHSH, LQKENI. The CDR3 contains 14 residues. V lost 4 bases, J lost 4 bases, and 3 bases stayed unmatched. This sample stems from a study of identical twins. TCRdb processed the 5' RACE reads anew with MiXCR; each CDR3 protein has one entry. The profile shows under 350,000 distinct CDR3 sequences, roughly 9.8% of them singletons. These same data were also listed under a study on yellow fever vaccine responses in identical twins.

The rearrangement links TRBV18 to TRBJ1-5; TRBD1 agrees at 8 bases. The origin of this receptor is a woman under 30 in good health. Sequences were obtained from CD8+ T cells sorted from blood. The CDR3: CASSLRGLNQPQHF. CDR3 coding DNA: TGTGCCAGCTCACTCAGGGGGCTTAATCAGCCCCAGCATTTT.